A selection of T cell receptor beta chains follows, all from one sample in a study of T cells in Graves' hyperthyroidism and ophthalmopathy. TCRdb reanalysed the multiplex PCR reads using MiXCR and keeps one entry per CDR3 protein. The sample lists around 340,000 distinct CDR3 sequences, approximately 18% occurring once. Sequenced input: blood. Receptor source: a woman between 45 and 60 years old with Graves' hyperthyroidism. Each CDR3 is given with its conserved first and last residue. D genes are given only for firm matches. Clone size, where shown, is once, few, many, or a class for clones that have expanded.

many	TRBJ1-1	TRBV28	-	TGTGCCAGCAACGAAATAAAGAACACTGAAGCTTTCTTT	CASNEIKNTEAFF
few	TRBJ2-1	TRBV29-1	-	TGCAGCGTTGGTGCGGCTTCCTACAATGAGCAGTTCTTC	CSVGAASYNEQFF
-	TRBJ2-2	TRBV2	-	TGTGCCAACAGTGTTGGGATGAACACCGGGGAGCTGTTTTTT	CANSVGMNTGELFF
many	TRBJ2-1	TRBV7-9	TRBD1	TGTGCCAGCAGCCGCGGACAGGGGGCTTACAATGAGCAGTTCTTC	CASSRGQGAYNEQFF
few	TRBJ2-1	TRBV5-6	-	TGTGCCAGCAGCAATAAGGACAGAAATGAGCAGTTCTTC	CASSNKDRNEQFF
many	TRBJ1-1	TRBV4-1	TRBD1	TGCGCCAGCAGCCGAACAGGGGGAGACACTGAAGCTTTCTTT	CASSRTGGDTEAFF
-	TRBJ1-6	TRBV29-1	-	TGCAGCGTTGGAGCGTCGGGTGGCCTAGCCTATAATTCACCCCTCCACTTT	CSVGASGGLAYNSPLHF
many	TRBJ1-1	TRBV20-1	-	TGCAGTGCTAGAGATCAGGCCTTTCTTGAAGCTTTCTTT	CSARDQAFLEAFF
once	TRBJ2-7	TRBV5-4	TRBD2	TGTGCCAGCTCTGTGTTGGCTAGCGGGAGTTACGAGCAGTACTTC	CASSVLASGSYEQYF
few	TRBJ2-1	TRBV20-1	-	TGCAGTGCCCGGCCAGCACACAATGAGCAGTTCTTC	CSARPAHNEQFF
few	TRBJ2-7	TRBV2	TRBD2	TGTGCCAGCAGTGAGACTAGCCTATCCTACGAGCAGTACTTC	CASSETSLSYEQYF
few	TRBJ2-3	TRBV6-2/TRBV6-3	TRBD2	TGTGCCAGCAGTCCTCGACTAGCGGGGGGCCGCAGCACAGATACGCAGTATTTT	CASSPRLAGGRSTDTQYF
many	TRBJ2-7	TRBV5-1	-	TGCGCCAGCAGCTTGGGACTAGAGAAATACGAGCAGTACTTC	CASSLGLEKYEQYF
few	TRBJ1-5	TRBV6-1	-	TGTGCCAGCAGAGCCACAGCCCTTAGCAATCAGCCCCAGCATTTT	CASRATALSNQPQHF
-	TRBJ1-2	TRBV30	-	TGTGCCTGGAGTCCACCAGGCTCCTATGGCTACACCTTC	CAWSPPGSYGYTF
-	TRBJ1-2	TRBV18	-	TGTGCCAGCTCACCACGGCAGGGGCCCCTGTTGGGCTACACCTTC	CASSPRQGPLLGYTF
-	TRBJ2-1	TRBV5-4	TRBD1	TGTGCCAGCAGCGGCAGGGGGCCCGGGAATGAGCAGTTCTTC	CASSGRGPGNEQFF
-	TRBJ2-2	TRBV7-8	-	TGTGCCAGCAGCTTTAGACAGAAAGGCACCGGGGAGCTGTTTTTT	CASSFRQKGTGELFF
many	TRBJ2-3	TRBV2	-	TGTGCCAGCACCAACAGGGTTAGAGATACGCAGTATTTT	CASTNRVRDTQYF
-	TRBJ1-2	TRBV9	-	TGTGCCAGCAGCGTAATAGCTAACTATGGCTACACCTTC	CASSVIANYGYTF
many	TRBJ1-4	TRBV18	-	TGTGCCAGCTCACCAAACAGGAATAATGAAAAACTGTTTTTT	CASSPNRNNEKLFF
few	TRBJ2-1	TRBV28	TRBD1	TGTGCCAGCAAAAAGGGACAGGGAAGTTTGTATGAGCAGTTCTTC	CASKKGQGSLYEQFF
few	TRBJ1-1	TRBV4-1	TRBD1	TGCGCCAGCAGAGCCGCCGGGACAGAGAACACTGAAGCTTTCTTT	CASRAAGTENTEAFF
-	TRBJ2-3	TRBV9	TRBD2	TGTGCCAGCAGCGTATACGGGACTAGCGGGTCCCCTAGCACAGATACGCAGTATTTT	CASSVYGTSGSPSTDTQYF
-	TRBJ1-2	TRBV6-1	TRBD1	TGTGCCAGCAGTATCGGATGGACAGGGGGGACTGGCTACACCTTC	CASSIGWTGGTGYTF
few	TRBJ2-3	TRBV20-1	-	TGCAGTGCTAGAGAGGCAGATACGCAGTATTTT	CSAREADTQYF
few	TRBJ2-2	TRBV7-9	TRBD1	TGTGCCAGCAGCTCGTTGGACAGGGAATCGAACACCGGGGAGCTGTTTTTT	CASSSLDRESNTGELFF
many	TRBJ2-1	TRBV30	TRBD1	TGTGCCTGGAGTTCGCCCCCGGGACAGGGTGGCAATGAGCAGTTCTTC	CAWSSPPGQGGNEQFF
many	TRBJ2-5	TRBV12-3/TRBV12-4	-	TGTGCCAGCAGTTTAACCAGGGGCCAAGAGACCCAGTACTTC	CASSLTRGQETQYF
few	TRBJ1-3	TRBV20-1	-	TGCAGTGCTAGAGATCCCCGGACAGCCTCTGGAAACACCATATATTTT	CSARDPRTASGNTIYF
few	TRBJ1-4	TRBV5-1	-	TGCGCCAGCAGCTTGTCCGGGGAAGCGGAAAAACTGTTTTTT	CASSLSGEAEKLFF
-	TRBJ1-5	TRBV6-1	-	TGTGCCAGCAGCCGGGTGGGGGGTAAGGACAATCAGCCCCAGCATTTT	CASSRVGGKDNQPQHF